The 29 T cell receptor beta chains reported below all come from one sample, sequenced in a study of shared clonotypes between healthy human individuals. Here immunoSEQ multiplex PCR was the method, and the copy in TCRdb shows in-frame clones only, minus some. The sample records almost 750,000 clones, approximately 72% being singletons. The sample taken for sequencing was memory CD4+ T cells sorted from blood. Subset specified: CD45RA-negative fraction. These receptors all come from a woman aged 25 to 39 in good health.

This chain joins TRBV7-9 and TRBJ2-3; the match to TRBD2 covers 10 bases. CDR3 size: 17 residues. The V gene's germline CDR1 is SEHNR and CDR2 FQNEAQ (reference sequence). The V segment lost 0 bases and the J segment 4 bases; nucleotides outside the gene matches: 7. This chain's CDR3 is CASSLASLAGDPDTQYF. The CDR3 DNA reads TGTGCCAGCAGCTTAGCGAGTCTAGCGGGAGATCCAGATACGCAGTATTTT.

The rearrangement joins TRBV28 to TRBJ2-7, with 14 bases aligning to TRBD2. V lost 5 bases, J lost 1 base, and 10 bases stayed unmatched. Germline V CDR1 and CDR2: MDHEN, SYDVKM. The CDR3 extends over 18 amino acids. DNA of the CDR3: TGTGCCAGCAGTCCCTCGGGACTAGCGGGAGAGACATCCTACGAGCAGTACTTC. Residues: CASSPSGLAGETSYEQYF.

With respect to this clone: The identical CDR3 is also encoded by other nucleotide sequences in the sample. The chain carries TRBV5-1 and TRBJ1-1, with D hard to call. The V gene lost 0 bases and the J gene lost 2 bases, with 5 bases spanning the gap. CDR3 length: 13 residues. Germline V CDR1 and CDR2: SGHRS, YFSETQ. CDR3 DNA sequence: TGCGCCAGCAGCTTGGTCTCAAACACTGAAGCTTTCTTT. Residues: CASSLVSNTEAFF.

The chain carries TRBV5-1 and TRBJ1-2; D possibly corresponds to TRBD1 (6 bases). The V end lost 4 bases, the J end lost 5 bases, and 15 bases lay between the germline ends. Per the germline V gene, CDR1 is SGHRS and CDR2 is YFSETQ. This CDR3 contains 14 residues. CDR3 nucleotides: TGCGCCAGCAGCCAGGGGACGGATCTTTATGGCTACACCTTC. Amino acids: CASSQGTDLYGYTF. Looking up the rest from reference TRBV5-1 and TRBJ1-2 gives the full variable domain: KAGVTQTPRYLIKTRGQQVTLSCSPISGHRSVSWYQQTPGQGLQFLFEYFSETQRNKGNFPGRFSGRQFSNSRSEMNVSTLELGDSALYLCASSQGTDLYGYTFGSGTRLTVV.

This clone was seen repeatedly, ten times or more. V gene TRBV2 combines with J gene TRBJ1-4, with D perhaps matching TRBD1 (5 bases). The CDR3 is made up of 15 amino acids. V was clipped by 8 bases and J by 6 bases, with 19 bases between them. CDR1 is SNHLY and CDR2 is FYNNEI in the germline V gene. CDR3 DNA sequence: TGTGCCAGCGCATACCGTCAGGGAGGGGATGAAAAACTGTTTTTT. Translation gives CASAYRQGGDEKLFF. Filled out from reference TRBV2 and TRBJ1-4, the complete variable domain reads EPEVTQTPSHQVTQMGQEVILRCVPISNHLYFYWYRQILGQKVEFLVSFYNNEISEKSEIFDDQFSVERPDGSNFTLKIRSTKLEDSAMYFCASAYRQGGDEKLFFGSGTQLSVL.

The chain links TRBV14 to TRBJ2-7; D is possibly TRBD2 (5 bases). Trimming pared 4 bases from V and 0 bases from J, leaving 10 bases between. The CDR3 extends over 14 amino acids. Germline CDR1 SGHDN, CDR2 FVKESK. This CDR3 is CASSRTGYSYEQYF. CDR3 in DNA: TGTGCCAGCAGCCGTACGGGATACTCCTACGAGCAGTACTTC.

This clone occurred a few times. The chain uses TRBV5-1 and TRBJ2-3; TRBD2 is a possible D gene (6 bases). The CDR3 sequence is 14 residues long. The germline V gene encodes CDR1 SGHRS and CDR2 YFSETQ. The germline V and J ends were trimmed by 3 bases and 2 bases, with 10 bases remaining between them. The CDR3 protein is CASSSRRDTDTQYF. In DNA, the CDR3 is TGCGCCAGCAGCTCCCGGAGGGACACAGATACGCAGTATTTT.

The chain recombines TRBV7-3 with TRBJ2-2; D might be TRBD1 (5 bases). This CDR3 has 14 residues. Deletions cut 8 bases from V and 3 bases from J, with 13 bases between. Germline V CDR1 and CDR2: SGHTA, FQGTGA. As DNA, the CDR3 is TGTGCCAGCGAACCAGGGTTGGACACCGGGGAGCTGTTTTTT. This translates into CASEPGLDTGELFF.

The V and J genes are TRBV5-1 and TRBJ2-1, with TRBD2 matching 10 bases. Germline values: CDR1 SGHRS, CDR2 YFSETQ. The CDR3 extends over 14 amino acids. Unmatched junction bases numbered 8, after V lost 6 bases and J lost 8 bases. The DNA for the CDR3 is TGCGCCAGCAAGGCTAGCGGGAGTAGCGATGAGCAGTTCTTC. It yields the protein CASKASGSSDEQFF.

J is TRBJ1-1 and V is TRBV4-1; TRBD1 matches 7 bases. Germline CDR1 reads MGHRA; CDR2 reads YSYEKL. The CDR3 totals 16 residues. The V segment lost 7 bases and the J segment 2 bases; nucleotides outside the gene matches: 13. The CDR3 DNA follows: TGCGCCAGCACGAGGGGGCGTTCTGGTGGCAACACTGAAGCTTTCTTT. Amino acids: CASTRGRSGGNTEAFF.

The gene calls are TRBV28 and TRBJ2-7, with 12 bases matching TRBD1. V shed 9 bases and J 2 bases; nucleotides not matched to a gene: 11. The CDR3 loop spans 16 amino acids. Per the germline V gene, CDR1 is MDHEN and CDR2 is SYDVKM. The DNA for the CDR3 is TGTGCCAGTAGTCCTCCGGGACAGGGGGCTCCCTACGAGCAGTACTTC. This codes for CASSPPGQGAPYEQYF. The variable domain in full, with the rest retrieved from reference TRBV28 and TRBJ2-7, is DVKVTQSSRYLVKRTGEKVFLECVQDMDHENMFWYRQDPGLGLRLIYFSYDVKMKEKGDIPEGYSVSREKKERFSLILESASTNQTSMYLCASSPPGQGAPYEQYFGPGTRLTVT.

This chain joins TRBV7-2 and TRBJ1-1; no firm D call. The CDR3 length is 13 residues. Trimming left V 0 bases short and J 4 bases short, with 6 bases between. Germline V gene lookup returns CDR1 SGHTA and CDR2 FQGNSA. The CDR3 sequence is CASSLAGRTEAFF. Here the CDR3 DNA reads TGTGCCAGCAGCTTAGCAGGACGCACTGAAGCTTTCTTT.

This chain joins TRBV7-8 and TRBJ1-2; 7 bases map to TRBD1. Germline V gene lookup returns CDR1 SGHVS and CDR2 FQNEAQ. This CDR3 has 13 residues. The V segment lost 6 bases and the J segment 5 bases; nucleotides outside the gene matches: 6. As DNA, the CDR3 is TGTGCCAGCAGGGGTAGGGACAGTTATGGCTACACCTTC. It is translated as CASRGRDSYGYTF. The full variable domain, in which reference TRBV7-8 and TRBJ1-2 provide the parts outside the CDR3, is GAGVSQSPRYKVAKRGQDVALRCDPISGHVSLFWYQQALGQGPEFLTYFQNEAQLDKSGLPSDRFFAERPEGSVSTLKIQRTQQEDSAVYLCASRGRDSYGYTFGSGTRLTVV.

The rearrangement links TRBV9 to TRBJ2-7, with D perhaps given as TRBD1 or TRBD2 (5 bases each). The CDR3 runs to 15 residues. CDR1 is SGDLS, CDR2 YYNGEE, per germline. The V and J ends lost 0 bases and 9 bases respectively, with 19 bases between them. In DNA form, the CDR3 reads TGTGCCAGCAGCGTAGAATCGATACCGGGGCCAGGGCAGTACTTC. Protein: CASSVESIPGPGQYF.

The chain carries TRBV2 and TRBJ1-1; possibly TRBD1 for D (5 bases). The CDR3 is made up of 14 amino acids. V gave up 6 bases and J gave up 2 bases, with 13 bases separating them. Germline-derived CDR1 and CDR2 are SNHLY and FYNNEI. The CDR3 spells CASRFGAENTEAFF. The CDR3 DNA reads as TGTGCCAGCAGATTCGGGGCCGAAAACACTGAAGCTTTCTTT.

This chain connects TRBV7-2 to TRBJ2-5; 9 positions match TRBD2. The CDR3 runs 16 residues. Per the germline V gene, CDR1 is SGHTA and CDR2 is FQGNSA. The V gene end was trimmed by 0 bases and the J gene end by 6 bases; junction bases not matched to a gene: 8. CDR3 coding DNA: TGTGCCAGCAGCTTAGCGGGCGGGAGGGCCGTGCAGACCCAGTACTTC. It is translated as CASSLAGGRAVQTQYF.

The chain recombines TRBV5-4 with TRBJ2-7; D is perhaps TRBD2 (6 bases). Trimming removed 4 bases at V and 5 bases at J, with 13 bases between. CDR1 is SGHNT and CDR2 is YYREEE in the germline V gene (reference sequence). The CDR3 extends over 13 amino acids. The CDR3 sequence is CASSRENYHEQYF. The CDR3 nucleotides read TGTGCCAGCAGCCGGGAGAACTACCACGAGCAGTACTTC.

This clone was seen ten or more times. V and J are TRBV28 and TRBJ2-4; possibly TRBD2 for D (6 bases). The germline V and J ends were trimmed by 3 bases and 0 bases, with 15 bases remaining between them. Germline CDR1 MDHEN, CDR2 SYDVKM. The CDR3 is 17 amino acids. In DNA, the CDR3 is TGTGCCAGCAGTTTCCCGCTAGCGTCGGTAGCCAAAAACATTCAGTACTTC. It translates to CASSFPLASVAKNIQYF.

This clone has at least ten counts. CDR3 sequence (DNA): TGTGCCAGCAGCTTGTCGGCCCTTGTTAGCAATCAGCCCCAGCATTTT. Its protein is CASSLSALVSNQPQHF. The V call is TRBV7-2, the J call TRBJ1-5; D is unresolved. Trimming took off 3 bases at V and 0 bases at J, with 12 bases between the two ends. This CDR3 region has 16 residues. Germline V gene data show CDR1 as SGHTA and CDR2 as FQGNSA.

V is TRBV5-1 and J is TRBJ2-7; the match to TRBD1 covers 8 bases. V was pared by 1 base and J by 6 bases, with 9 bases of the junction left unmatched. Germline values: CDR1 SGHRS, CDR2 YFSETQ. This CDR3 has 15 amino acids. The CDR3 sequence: CASSLFPGGAGEQYF. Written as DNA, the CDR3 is TGCGCCAGCAGCTTGTTTCCAGGGGGCGCGGGCGAGCAGTACTTC.

CDR3: CASSESQGSGELFF. CDR3 sequence (DNA): TGCGCCAGCAGTGAGTCGCAGGGCAGCGGGGAGCTGTTTTTT. V and J are TRBV10-1 and TRBJ2-2; the D gene is possibly TRBD1 (5 bases). The V end was cut by 0 bases, the J end by 7 bases, with 9 bases between. The CDR3 has 14 amino acids. Germline V lookup: CDR1 WNHNN, CDR2 SYGVQD (reference sequence).

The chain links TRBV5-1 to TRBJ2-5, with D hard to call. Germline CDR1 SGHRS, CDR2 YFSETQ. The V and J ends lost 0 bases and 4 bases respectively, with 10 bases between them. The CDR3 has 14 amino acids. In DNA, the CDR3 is TGCGCCAGCAGCTTGGGAGACCGGTCAGAGACCCAGTACTTC. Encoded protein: CASSLGDRSETQYF.

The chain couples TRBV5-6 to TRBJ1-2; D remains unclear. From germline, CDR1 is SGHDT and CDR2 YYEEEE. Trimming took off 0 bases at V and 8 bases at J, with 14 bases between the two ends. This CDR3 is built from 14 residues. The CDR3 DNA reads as TGTGCCAGCAGCTTGGGGCGGGGTTTACCGGGCTACACCTTC. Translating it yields CASSLGRGLPGYTF.

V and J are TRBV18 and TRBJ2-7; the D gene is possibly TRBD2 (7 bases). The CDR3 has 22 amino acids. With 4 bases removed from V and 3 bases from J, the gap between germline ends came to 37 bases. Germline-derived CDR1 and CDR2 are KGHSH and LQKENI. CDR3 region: CASSHRVGSVGIGSRTSYEQYF. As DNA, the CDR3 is TGTGCCAGCTCACACAGGGTCGGCTCGGTAGGGATCGGATCGAGGACTAGCTACGAGCAGTACTTC.

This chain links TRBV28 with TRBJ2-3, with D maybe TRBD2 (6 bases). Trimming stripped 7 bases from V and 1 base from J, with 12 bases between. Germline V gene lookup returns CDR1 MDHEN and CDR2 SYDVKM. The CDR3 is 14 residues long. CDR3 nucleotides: TGTGCCAGCAAAGGAGGGCGGGGCACAGATACGCAGTATTTT. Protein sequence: CASKGGRGTDTQYF.

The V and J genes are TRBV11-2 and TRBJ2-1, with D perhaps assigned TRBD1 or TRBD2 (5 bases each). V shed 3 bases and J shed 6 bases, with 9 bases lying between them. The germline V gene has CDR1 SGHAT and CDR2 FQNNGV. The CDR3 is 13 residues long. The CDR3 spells CASSFAGANEQFF. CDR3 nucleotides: TGTGCCAGCAGCTTTGCCGGGGCCAATGAGCAGTTCTTC.

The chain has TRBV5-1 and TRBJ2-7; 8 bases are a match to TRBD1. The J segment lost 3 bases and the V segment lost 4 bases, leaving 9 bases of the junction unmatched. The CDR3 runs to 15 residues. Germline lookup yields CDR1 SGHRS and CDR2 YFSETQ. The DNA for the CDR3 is TGCGCCAGCAGCACTGGTACGGGGACAGGCTACGAGCAGTACTTC. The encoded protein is CASSTGTGTGYEQYF.

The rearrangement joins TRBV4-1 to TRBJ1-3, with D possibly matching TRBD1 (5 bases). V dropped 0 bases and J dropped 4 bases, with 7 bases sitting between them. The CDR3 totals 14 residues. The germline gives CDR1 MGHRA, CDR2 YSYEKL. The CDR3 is CASSQEAGGNTIYF. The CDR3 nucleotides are TGCGCCAGCAGCCAAGAAGCAGGGGGAAACACCATATATTTT.

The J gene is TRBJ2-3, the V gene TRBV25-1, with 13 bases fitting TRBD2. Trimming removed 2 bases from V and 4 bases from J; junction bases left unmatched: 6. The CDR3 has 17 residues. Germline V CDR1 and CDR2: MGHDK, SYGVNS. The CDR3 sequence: CASSEDKGLAGADTQYF. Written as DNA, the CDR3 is TGTGCCAGCAGTGAAGATAAAGGACTAGCGGGAGCAGATACGCAGTATTTT.